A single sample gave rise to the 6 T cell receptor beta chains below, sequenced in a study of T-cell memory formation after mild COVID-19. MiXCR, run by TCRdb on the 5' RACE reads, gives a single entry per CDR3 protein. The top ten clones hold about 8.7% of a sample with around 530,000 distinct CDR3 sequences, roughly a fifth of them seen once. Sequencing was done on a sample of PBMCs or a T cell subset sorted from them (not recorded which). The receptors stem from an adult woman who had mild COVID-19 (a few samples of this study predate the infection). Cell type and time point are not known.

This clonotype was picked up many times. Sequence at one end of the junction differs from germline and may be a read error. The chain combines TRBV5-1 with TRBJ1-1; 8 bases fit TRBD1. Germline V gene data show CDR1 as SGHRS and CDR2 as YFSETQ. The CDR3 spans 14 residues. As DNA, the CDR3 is TGTGCCAGCAGCTCAGGACAGGGTTGGACTGAAGCTTTCTTT. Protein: CASSSGQGWTEAFF.

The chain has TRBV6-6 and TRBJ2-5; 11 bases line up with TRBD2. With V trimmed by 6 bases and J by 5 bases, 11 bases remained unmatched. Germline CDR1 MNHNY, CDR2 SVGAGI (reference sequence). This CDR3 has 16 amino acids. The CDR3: CASSRHGSGGAETQYF. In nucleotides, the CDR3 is TGTGCCAGCAGCCGACACGGTAGCGGGGGGGCTGAGACCCAGTACTTC.

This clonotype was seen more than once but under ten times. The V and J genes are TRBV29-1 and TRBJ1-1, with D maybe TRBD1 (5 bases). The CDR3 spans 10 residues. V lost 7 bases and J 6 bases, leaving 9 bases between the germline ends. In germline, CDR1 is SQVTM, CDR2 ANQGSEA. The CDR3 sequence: CSARGAEAFF. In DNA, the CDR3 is TGCAGCGCCCGGGGGGCTGAAGCTTTCTTT.

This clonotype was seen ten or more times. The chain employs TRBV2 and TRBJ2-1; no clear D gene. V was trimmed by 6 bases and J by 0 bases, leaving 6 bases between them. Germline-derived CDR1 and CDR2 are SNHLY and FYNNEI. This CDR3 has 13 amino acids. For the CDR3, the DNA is TGTGCCAGCAGCGCGAGCTCCTACAATGAGCAGTTCTTC. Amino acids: CASSASSYNEQFF.

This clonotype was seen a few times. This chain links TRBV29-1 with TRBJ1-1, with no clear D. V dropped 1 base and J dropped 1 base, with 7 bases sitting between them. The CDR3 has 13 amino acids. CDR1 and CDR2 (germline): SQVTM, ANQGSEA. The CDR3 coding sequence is TGCAGCGTTGAAGTAACGAAGAACACTGAAGCTTTCTTT. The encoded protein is CSVEVTKNTEAFF.

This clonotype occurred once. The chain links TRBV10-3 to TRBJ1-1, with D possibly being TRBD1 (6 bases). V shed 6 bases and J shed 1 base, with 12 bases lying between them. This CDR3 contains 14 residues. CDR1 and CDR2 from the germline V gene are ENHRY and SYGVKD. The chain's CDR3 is CAISVQGENTEAFF. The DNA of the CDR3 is TGTGCCATCAGCGTACAGGGAGAGAACACTGAAGCTTTCTTT.